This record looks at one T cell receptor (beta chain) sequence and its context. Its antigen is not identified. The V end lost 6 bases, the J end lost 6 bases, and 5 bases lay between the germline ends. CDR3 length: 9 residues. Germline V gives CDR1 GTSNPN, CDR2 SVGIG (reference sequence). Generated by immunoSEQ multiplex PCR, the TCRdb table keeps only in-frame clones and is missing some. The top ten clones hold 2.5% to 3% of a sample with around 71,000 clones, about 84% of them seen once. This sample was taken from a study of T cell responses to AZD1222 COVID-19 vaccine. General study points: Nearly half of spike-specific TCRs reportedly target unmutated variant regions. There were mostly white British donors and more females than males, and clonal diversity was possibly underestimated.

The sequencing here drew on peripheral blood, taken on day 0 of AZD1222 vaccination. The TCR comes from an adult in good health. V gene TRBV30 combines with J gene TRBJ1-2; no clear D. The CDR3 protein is CACYDGYTF. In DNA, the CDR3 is TGTGCCTGTTATGATGGCTACACCTTC.